The present T cell receptor (beta chain) was sequenced within a study of cytomegalovirus exposure and HLA in healthy donors. TCRdb's table, derived via immunoSEQ multiplex PCR, lists solely in-frame clones and lacks some. The sample lists approximately 300,000 clones, around 86% occurring once. The CDR3 spans 14 residues. CDR1 is SGHDT and CDR2 is YYEEEE in the germline V gene. V was trimmed by 3 bases and J by 5 bases, leaving 14 bases between them. Comment on this clone: Its target is not known.

Study-level findings and limits: The study found most TCR sequences rare, yet found some public TCRs in many donors. It was reported that the classifier diagnosed cytomegalovirus status with high specificity and sensitivity in both the original and validation cohorts. In a later analysis, first-cohort TCR clusters were found to tend to co-occur in the 100 to 150 validation repertoires.

The chain combines TRBV5-6 with TRBJ2-5; D may be TRBD1 (5 bases). The specimen sequenced was PBMCs. The origin of this receptor is a woman aged 18-29 years in good health and CMV-seronegative. CDR3 in amino acids: CASSSLGAGETQYF. DNA for the CDR3: TGTGCCAGCAGCTCCCTAGGGGCTGGGGAGACCCAGTACTTC.